The rows below give T cell receptor beta chains drawn from one sample of a study of blood T cell repertoires in COVID-19. Method: immunoSEQ multiplex PCR; TCRdb's copy keeps in-frame clones and lacks some. This table holds 200,000 or so clones, around four fifths found once. Material: peripheral blood. The receptor set was obtained from a woman in her thirties with acute or convalescent COVID-19. Each CDR3 is given with its conserved first and last residue. A D gene is named only where the DNA matches it firmly. Clone size is given for some rows only: seen once, a few or many times, or a class if the clone is expanded.

size,J,D,V,CDR3,DNA
-,TRBJ1-1,-,TRBV4-3,CASSQDFVNTEAFF,TGCGCCAGCAGCCAAGATTTCGTGAACACTGAAGCTTTCTTT
-,TRBJ2-1,TRBD1,TRBV6-4,CASSPGTGYHNEQFF,TGTGCCAGCAGTCCCGGGACAGGGTATCACAATGAGCAGTTCTTC
once,TRBJ1-2,TRBD1,TRBV6-5,CASSSFPGGSLGYTF,TGTGCCAGCAGTTCCTTCCCAGGGGGCAGCTTGGGCTACACCTTC
-,TRBJ2-1,-,TRBV12-3/TRBV12-4,CASRMDSYNEQFF,TGTGCCAGCAGAATGGACAGCTACAATGAGCAGTTCTTC
-,TRBJ1-4,TRBD1,TRBV5-4,CASSSPGGDEKLFF,TGTGCCAGCAGCTCCCCAGGGGGAGATGAAAAACTGTTTTTT
-,TRBJ1-1,-,TRBV11-2,CASSRRASTEAFF,TGTGCCAGCAGTAGGAGGGCTTCCACTGAAGCTTTCTTT
-,TRBJ2-7,TRBD1,TRBV7-9,CASSVTGGASYEQYF,TGTGCCAGCAGCGTGACAGGGGGCGCCTCCTACGAGCAGTACTTC
-,TRBJ1-2,-,TRBV7-6,CASRKSQGLGNYGYTF,TGTGCCAGCAGAAAATCGCAGGGGTTGGGTAACTATGGCTACACCTTC
-,TRBJ1-2,-,TRBV19,CASTPRAQGWSYTF,TGTGCCAGTACCCCCCGGGCCCAGGGCTGGAGCTACACCTTC
-,TRBJ1-1,-,TRBV5-6,CASTPRGWPEAFF,TGTGCCAGCACCCCACGCGGATGGCCGGAAGCTTTCTTT
-,TRBJ1-5,-,TRBV6-2/TRBV6-3,CASSRPGDQPQHF,TGTGCCAGCAGCCGACCCGGGGATCAGCCCCAGCATTTT
-,TRBJ2-3,TRBD2,TRBV9,CASSASSGGTDTQYF,TGTGCCAGCAGCGCATCTAGCGGGGGAACAGATACGCAGTATTTT
-,TRBJ1-6,-,TRBV27,CASRGHRVNSPLHF,TGTGCCAGCAGGGGACACAGGGTGAATTCACCCCTCCACTTT
few,TRBJ2-7,-,TRBV6-5,CASSGGRANSYEQYF,TGTGCCAGCAGCGGCGGCAGGGCTAACTCCTACGAGCAGTACTTC
-,TRBJ1-6,-,TRBV5-6,CASSQGTDSYNSPLHF,TGTGCCAGCAGCCAGGGCACGGACTCCTATAATTCACCCCTCCACTTT
-,TRBJ2-1,-,TRBV18,CASSPPNRGRGNEQFF,TGTGCCAGCTCACCACCTAACAGGGGCCGGGGGAATGAGCAGTTCTTC
once,TRBJ2-2,TRBD2,TRBV11-3,CASSAERSGGTGELFF,TGTGCCAGCAGCGCAGAGAGGAGCGGGGGAACCGGGGAGCTGTTTTTT
-,TRBJ2-1,TRBD2,TRBV4-1,CASSQDIAGIYNEQFF,TGCGCCAGCAGCCAAGATATAGCGGGGATTTACAATGAGCAGTTCTTC
-,TRBJ2-5,TRBD2,TRBV30,CAWSGGGQETQYF,TGTGCCTGGAGTGGCGGGGGCCAAGAGACCCAGTACTTC
once,TRBJ1-1,TRBD1,TRBV30,CAWSVTGQGAKNTEAFF,TGTGCCTGGAGTGTTACCGGGCAGGGGGCCAAGAACACTGAAGCTTTCTTT
once,TRBJ1-1,-,TRBV7-9,CASSRITNTEAFF,TGTGCCAGCAGCCGCATCACTAACACTGAAGCTTTCTTT
-,TRBJ2-2,-,TRBV20-1,CSASRAGELFF,TGCAGTGCTTCCCGTGCGGGGGAGCTGTTTTTT
-,TRBJ1-2,TRBD1,TRBV25-1,CASSDVRGRSYGYTF,TGTGCCAGCAGTGACGTCAGGGGGCGCTCCTATGGCTACACCTTC
-,TRBJ1-5,-,TRBV28,CASIRGDINQPQHF,TGTGCCAGCATCCGGGGGGACATCAACCAGCCCCAGCATTTT